The present T cell receptor beta chain was sequenced within a study of blood T cell repertoires in COVID-19. Overall study: Material from acute and convalescent COVID-19 was sourced from the United States, Italy and Spain. Sample material is recorded as cDNA or gDNA derived from T cells, B-cell-depleted T cells, or PBMCs.

Authors' analysis steps: Reference gene primer amplification in the assay estimated nucleated cell counts. Libraries were prepared by immunoSEQ multiplex PCR; TCRdb keeps only in-frame clonotypes and omits some of them. That table gives V, J and clone size, and the DNA gave D and trimming. The sample records roughly 140,000 clones, approximately 85% being singletons. This TCR was recovered from a man in his fifties or sixties with acute or convalescent COVID-19. The sequenced sample consisted of peripheral blood.

In nucleotides, the CDR3 is TGTGCCTGGACCACAGGGTGGGAGAGAGCTTTCTTT. Protein: CAWTTGWERAFF. V usage is TRBV30 and J usage is TRBJ1-1, with D maybe TRBD1 (6 bases). V was trimmed by 4 bases and J by 10 bases, leaving 16 bases between them. CDR1 is GTSNPN and CDR2 is SVGIG in the germline V gene (reference sequence). The CDR3 totals 12 residues.